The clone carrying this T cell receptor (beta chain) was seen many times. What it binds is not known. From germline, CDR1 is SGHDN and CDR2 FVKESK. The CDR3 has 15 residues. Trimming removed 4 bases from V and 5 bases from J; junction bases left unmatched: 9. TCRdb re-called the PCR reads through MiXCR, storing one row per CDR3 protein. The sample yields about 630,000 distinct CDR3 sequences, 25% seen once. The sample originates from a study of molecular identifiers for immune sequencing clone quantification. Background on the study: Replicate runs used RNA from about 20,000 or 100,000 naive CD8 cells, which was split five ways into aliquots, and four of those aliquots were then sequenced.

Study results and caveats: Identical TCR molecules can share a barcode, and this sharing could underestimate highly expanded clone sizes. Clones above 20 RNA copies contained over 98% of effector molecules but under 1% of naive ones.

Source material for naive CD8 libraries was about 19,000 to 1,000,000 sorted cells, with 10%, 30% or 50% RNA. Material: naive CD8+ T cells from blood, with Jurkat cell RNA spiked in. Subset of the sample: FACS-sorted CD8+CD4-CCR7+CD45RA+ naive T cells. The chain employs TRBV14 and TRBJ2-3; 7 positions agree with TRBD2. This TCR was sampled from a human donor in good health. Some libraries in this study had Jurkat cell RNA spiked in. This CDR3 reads CASSPFNGGKDTQYF. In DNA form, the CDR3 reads TGTGCCAGCAGCCCATTCAACGGGGGGAAAGATACGCAGTATTTT.